This is a list of T cell receptor beta chains from one sample in a study of cytomegalovirus exposure and HLA in healthy donors. The method was immunoSEQ multiplex PCR; TCRdb's version includes in-frame clones alone and lacks a portion of them. The sample lists 100,000 to 150,000 clones; roughly 80% were seen once. The specimen was PBMCs. The receptors derive from a male donor in good health and CMV-seronegative. CDR3s include the opening cysteine and the closing phenylalanine or tryptophan.

CDR3 length | V gene | CDR3 protein
14 | TRBV11-3 | CASSLEGGADTQYF
16 | TRBV7-2 | CASSLPGDISGETQYF
14 | TRBV30 | CALTGVYGYTEAFF
14 | TRBV9 | CASSKWDSSYEQYF
16 | TRBV9 | CASTSGKNGIGDTQYF
13 | TRBV6-5 | CASSRQGLDGYTF
16 | TRBV7-2 | CASSSTSGRGTDTQYF
14 | TRBV19 | CASSEQGSKQPQHF
17 | TRBV27 | CASSPGTGNPLGETQYF
15 | TRBV2 | CASSVEGLGTDTQYF
17 | TRBV16 | CASSQTRTGVRNTEAFF
15 | TRBV19 | CASSPRAGVNTEAFF
15 | TRBV15 | CATSRDNIAGLEAFF
12 | TRBV30 | CAWSPSRETQYF
15 | TRBV7-6 | CASSLEWGRASPLHF
16 | TRBV5-4 | CASRPFTGSGANVLTF
16 | TRBV7-9 | CASSSSRTASTDTQYF
13 | TRBV5-6 | CASRDRGSYEQYF
15 | TRBV7-9 | CASSLEKEANSPLHF
15 | TRBV18 | CASSDSGGSYNEQFF
15 | TRBV4-3 | CASSHYRGDATEAFF
17 | TRBV27 | CASSLRRGTGGETEAFF
18 | TRBV4-1 | CASSQELNSVSRQETQYF
17 | TRBV7-3 | CASSLTLETSGRDTQYF
17 | TRBV7-8 | CASSLERGVLPGVGAFF
18 | TRBV4-2 | CASSRGTSGGASSYEQYF